This record covers a single T cell receptor beta chain. This likely comes from a read error, as the CDR3 has no conserved phenylalanine or tryptophan at its end. The limits of the CDR3 on the DNA are not certain, so only TCRdb's listed CDR3 is given. These data originate in a study of cytotoxic CD8 clonotypes in ibrutinib-treated CLL. The wider study: Each sample contained, on average, under 270,000 productive templates and 95,000 or so productive rearrangements.

The V gene's germline CDR1 is SGHVS and CDR2 FQNEAQ. The length of the CDR3 is 13 amino acids, counting both ends. The protocol was immunoSEQ multiplex PCR, while the TCRdb copy is restricted to in-frame clones and leaves out a portion. The sample contains 140,000 to 150,000 clones, 75% to 80% of which appear only once. V and J are TRBV7-8 and TRBJ2-7; TRBD2 is the table's D call and was not checked against the DNA. This sample comprised PBMCs, obtained after 24 months of ibrutinib treatment. The TCR was taken from a human donor with chronic lymphocytic leukemia. CDR3 loop: CASSPGLAGALWL.